This entry features one T cell receptor (beta chain) sequence. The target antigen is unknown. This sample is drawn from a study of OX40 agonist ivuxolimab in advanced cancers. Whole-study context: Ivuxolimab, an antibody acting as an agonist of OX40 (CD134), was used to treat patients. Eligibility rules accepted prior anti-PD-1, anti-PD-L1 or anti-CTLA-4 therapy, and approximately 40% had some. Study outcomes and limitations: At 0.1 to 3.0 mg/kg, CD4+ and CD8+ blood T cells expanded clonally by week 6.

Profiled with immunoSEQ multiplex PCR; TCRdb holds only in-frame clones, not every one. The data hold some 100,000 clones, with around nine tenths observed a single time. The CDR3 is 14 amino acids. Germline CDR1 and CDR2: SGHTA and FQGNSA. Trimming removed 2 bases from V and 16 bases from J, with 21 bases in between. Blood sampling took place at baseline, cycle 4 day 1, and cycle 7 day 1. This sequence was found in an adult with an advanced solid tumor such as melanoma, head and neck, liver or kidney cancer. Sequenced material: CD4+ or CD8+ T cells sorted from blood, taken in a trial of the OX40 agonist ivuxolimab. This chain uses TRBV7-2 with TRBJ1-5; D not certain. The CDR3: CASSLIGPSSRIHF. The CDR3 nucleotides are TGTGCCAGCAGCTTAATCGGGCCTTCAAGTCGGATACATTTT.